This TCR beta chain was recorded in a study of T cell changes during pregnancy in multiple sclerosis. The V and J ends lost 7 bases and 6 bases, in that order; junction bases with no gene match: 13. The CDR3 loop spans 17 amino acids. Germline values: CDR1 LNHDA, CDR2 SQIVND (reference sequence). Assay used: immunoSEQ multiplex PCR; TCRdb lists only in-frame clones, some missing. Found here are under 45,000 clones, 91% of them singletons; the top ten hold 0.4% to 0.6%. The source is a female donor in good health, enrolled as a control in a pregnancy study. The V gene is TRBV19, the J gene TRBJ2-3; 13 nucleotides align to TRBD2. Sequenced here: CD4+ T cells from peripheral blood mononuclear cells, sampled in the second trimester of pregnancy. The CDR3 coding sequence is TGTGCCAGTAACCCGAGACTAGCGGGAGGCGTAGGGGATACGCAGTATTTT. Translating gives CASNPRLAGGVGDTQYF.